This is a list of T cell receptor beta chains from one sample in a study of T cells in Graves' hyperthyroidism and ophthalmopathy. TCRdb fed the multiplex PCR reads into MiXCR, producing one record per CDR3 protein. The repertoire consists of hundreds of thousands of distinct CDR3 sequences, with about 14% occurring once and the leading ten covering roughly 24%. Sequenced material: blood. The receptors originated from a woman aged 25 to 39 with Graves' hyperthyroidism. The CDR3 runs from the conserved cysteine through the conserved F or W. Fields, in order: clone size, V gene, J gene, D gene, CDR3 DNA, CDR3 protein. D genes are given only for firm matches. Clone size is stated in some rows and not others, as once, few, many or a class when expanded.

few	TRBV2	TRBJ2-7	TRBD2	TGTGCCAGCAGACGACTAGCGGGAGAGGTCGAGCAGTACTTC	CASRRLAGEVEQYF
many	TRBV6-2/TRBV6-3	TRBJ1-1	NA	TGTGCCAGCAGTTCAACACCTAACACTGAAGCTTTCTTT	CASSSTPNTEAFF
many	TRBV27	TRBJ2-7	TRBD2	TGTGCCAGCAGTCCCGGAGGGCCAGCGGGAGAACAGTACTTC	CASSPGGPAGEQYF
NA	TRBV20-1	TRBJ2-1	TRBD2	TGCAGTGCTTCCTCCGGGGCACTAGCGGGAGGTTCGTGGAATGAGCAGTTCTTC	CSASSGALAGGSWNEQFF
NA	TRBV19	TRBJ2-2	TRBD1	TGTGCCAGTAGTATCTGGGGACAGGGTTTGGGGAACACCGGGGAGCTGTTTTTT	CASSIWGQGLGNTGELFF
many	TRBV2	TRBJ1-5	NA	TGTGCCAGCAGTGAAGAGTCCGCTCTTAACTTGGGGCCCCAGCATTTT	CASSEESALNLGPQHF
NA	TRBV6-1	TRBJ1-3	NA	TGTGCCAGCAGGAATCAGGGTTTCTCTGGAAACACCATATATTTT	CASRNQGFSGNTIYF
few	TRBV10-3	TRBJ2-5	TRBD1	TGTGCCATCAGTTTTTCAGACAGGGGTAGAGAGACCCAGTACTTC	CAISFSDRGRETQYF
many	TRBV6-1	TRBJ1-5	TRBD1	TGTGCCAGCAGTGAAAGTAGGGGGCGGCCCCAGCATTTT	CASSESRGRPQHF
many	TRBV20-1	TRBJ2-5	TRBD2	TGCAGTGCGTCGCCAGCGGGAGAAGAGACCCAGTACTTC	CSASPAGEETQYF
NA	TRBV7-2	TRBJ2-4	TRBD1	TGTGCCAGCAGCCCGGACAGGGCTGACATTCAGTACTTC	CASSPDRADIQYF
NA	TRBV15	TRBJ2-2	NA	TGTGCCACCAGCAGAAGAGGAGGGGGCGGCACCGGGGAGCTGTTTTTT	CATSRRGGGGTGELFF
many	TRBV29-1	TRBJ1-5	NA	TGCAGCGTTTGGTCGGGCAGGGCGAGTCAGCCCCAGCATTTT	CSVWSGRASQPQHF
many	TRBV7-8	TRBJ1-1	NA	TGTGCCAGCAGCTTAAGCCGAAACTCGAACACTGAAGCTTTCTTT	CASSLSRNSNTEAFF
few	TRBV28	TRBJ2-3	NA	TGTGCCAGCAGTCCACGGATCAGGGGAGATACGCAGTATTTT	CASSPRIRGDTQYF
few	TRBV19	TRBJ2-5	NA	TGTGCCAGTAGTCGCCGGGAACAAGAGACCCAGTACTTC	CASSRREQETQYF
many	TRBV24-1	TRBJ2-1	NA	TGTGCCACCAGTGATTCCGGGACTCGAAATGAGCAGTTCTTC	CATSDSGTRNEQFF
NA	TRBV20-1	TRBJ2-7	NA	TGCAGTGCTAGTCACCGGGGAAACTCCTACGAGCAGTACTTC	CSASHRGNSYEQYF
NA	TRBV30	TRBJ2-5	TRBD2	TGTGCCTGGAGTGTTCTAGCGGGAGTAGGTGATGTGTACTTC	CAWSVLAGVGDVYF
NA	TRBV11-1	TRBJ2-2	NA	TGTGCCAGCAGGCCCGGGACCGGGCACAACAGGGAGCTGTTTTTT	CASRPGTGHNRELFF
few	TRBV7-8	TRBJ1-5	NA	TGTGCCAGCAGCTTAGCGAGACTGGTGAGCAATCAGCCCCAGCATTTT	CASSLARLVSNQPQHF
many	TRBV2	TRBJ2-1	NA	TGTGCCAGCAGTGAGCAGGGCGGGTCGAGCAATGAGCAGTTCTTC	CASSEQGGSSNEQFF
many	TRBV19	TRBJ1-1	NA	TGTGCCAGTAGTTTCAGCCCGGGATCAGGCACTGAAGCTTTCTTT	CASSFSPGSGTEAFF
few	TRBV19	TRBJ1-5	NA	TGTGCCAGTATGGTCAGCAATCAGCCCCAGCATTTT	CASMVSNQPQHF
NA	TRBV27	TRBJ2-3	NA	TGTGCCAGCAGCGGGAGCACCACAGATACGCAGTATTTT	CASSGSTTDTQYF
few	TRBV5-1	TRBJ2-6	NA	TGCGCCAGCAGTTCGGACGTTTACTCTGGGGCCAACGTCCTGACTTTC	CASSSDVYSGANVLTF
many	TRBV6-1	TRBJ1-1	NA	TGTGCCAGCAGCGCCACGGTGAACACTGAAGCTTTCTTT	CASSATVNTEAFF
few	TRBV7-9	TRBJ2-1	NA	TGTGCCAGCAGCTTATCGGGACCTAACTACAATGAGCAGTTCTTC	CASSLSGPNYNEQFF
NA	TRBV11-2	TRBJ1-6	TRBD1	TGTGCCAGCAGCGCTAATCAGGGGGGAAGGGATAATTCACCCCTCCACTTT	CASSANQGGRDNSPLHF
many	TRBV3-1	TRBJ1-6	NA	TGTGCCAGCAGCCAAGACAGGGCCGGGTCACCCCTCCACTTT	CASSQDRAGSPLHF
NA	TRBV20-1	TRBJ1-3	NA	TGCAGTGCTAGGGAGGACTCTGGAAACACCATATATTTT	CSAREDSGNTIYF
many	TRBV28	TRBJ1-1	NA	TGTGCCAGCAGTTTATGGCTCGACAATTGGAACACTGAAGCTTTCTTT	CASSLWLDNWNTEAFF
few	TRBV6-2/TRBV6-3	TRBJ2-7	TRBD2	TGTGCCAGCAGACAACGAGCTCTAGCGGGAGGTTCCTACGAGCAGTACTTC	CASRQRALAGGSYEQYF
many	TRBV27	TRBJ1-5	NA	TGTGCCAGCAGTTCGACTCAGGGGTATAGCAATCAGCCCCAGCATTTT	CASSSTQGYSNQPQHF
few	TRBV3-1	TRBJ2-4	NA	TGTGCCAGCAGCCAAGAAGTTCAGAAAAACATTCAGTACTTC	CASSQEVQKNIQYF
NA	TRBV29-1	TRBJ2-7	NA	TGCAGCGTTTTCGGGAGTACCTACGAGCAGTACTTC	CSVFGSTYEQYF
NA	TRBV29-1	TRBJ2-1	TRBD1	TGCAGCGTTGATTGGGGCGGACAGGGCGGAATCAATGAGCAGTTCTTC	CSVDWGGQGGINEQFF
NA	TRBV2	TRBJ2-7	TRBD2	TGTGCCAGCAAAGCGGGAGCATGGGTAAGCTCCTACGAGCAGTACTTC	CASKAGAWVSSYEQYF
few	TRBV20-1	TRBJ2-3	TRBD2	TGCAGTGCTAAAGGGGGGACTAGCGGGAGAGGCAGGGTTGCAGATACGCAGTATTTT	CSAKGGTSGRGRVADTQYF
NA	TRBV20-1	TRBJ2-7	TRBD2	TGCAGTGCTAGAGATGGGACTAAAAGCTCCTACGAGCAGTACTTC	CSARDGTKSSYEQYF
NA	TRBV20-1	TRBJ1-2	NA	TGCAGTGCTAGTCGGAGGGTCAAAGCTAACTATGGCTACACCTTC	CSASRRVKANYGYTF
NA	TRBV7-2	TRBJ2-1	NA	TGTGCCAGCAGCCTCCAGACTGGGGACAATGAGCAGTTCTTC	CASSLQTGDNEQFF
few	TRBV10-3	TRBJ1-5	NA	TGTGCCATCAGTGACCCCCTACTAGGGAGCAATCAGCCCCAGCATTTT	CAISDPLLGSNQPQHF
many	TRBV27	TRBJ2-7	TRBD2	TGTGCCAGCAGTTTATTCCTAGCGGCTTCCTACGAGCAGTACTTC	CASSLFLAASYEQYF
many	TRBV28	TRBJ2-7	NA	TGTGCCAGCGCCAGAGGCGCGGGGTGGGGCGAGCAGTACTTC	CASARGAGWGEQYF
few	TRBV28	TRBJ2-1	NA	TGTGCCAGCAGACCCTCGAGACCCGGGCTAGCGTCGGTCGACAATGAGCAGTTCTTC	CASRPSRPGLASVDNEQFF
many	TRBV11-2	TRBJ2-7	NA	TGTGCCAGCAGCTTAGAGTCTTTGCCTTCCTACGAGCAGTACTTC	CASSLESLPSYEQYF
NA	TRBV3-1	TRBJ2-5	NA	TGTGCCAGCAGCCAAGGGACAGGGAGGGTAGATACCCAGTACTTC	CASSQGTGRVDTQYF
NA	TRBV11-2	TRBJ2-5	TRBD2	TGTGCCAGCAGCTTAGAGTGGGCCGGGAGGGCGGAGGAGACCCAGTACTTC	CASSLEWAGRAEETQYF
NA	TRBV6-5	TRBJ1-6	NA	TGTGCCAGCAGTTACACGGGGAATTCACCCCTCCACTTT	CASSYTGNSPLHF
NA	TRBV5-1	TRBJ2-7	NA	TGCGCCAGCAGCGTGACGGGGGGCAAGTACGAGCAGTACTTC	CASSVTGGKYEQYF
many	TRBV6-1	TRBJ1-1	NA	TGTGCCAGCAGTTGGGGGGGGCGTCGGAGCACTGAAGCTTTCTTT	CASSWGGRRSTEAFF
few	TRBV20-1	TRBJ1-5	NA	TGCAGTGCTAGGTTAGGAAATAGCAATCAGCCCCAACATTTT	CSARLGNSNQPQHF
NA	TRBV3-1	TRBJ2-5	NA	TGTGCCAGCAGCGGGACCGACAAAGAGACCCAGTACTTC	CASSGTDKETQYF
many	TRBV3-1	TRBJ1-2	NA	TGTGCCAGCAGCCAAGATCACAGATATGGCTACACCTTC	CASSQDHRYGYTF
many	TRBV24-1	TRBJ2-4	NA	TGTGCCACCAGTGATTTCGTGGATGGGAAAAACATTCAGTACTTC	CATSDFVDGKNIQYF
NA	TRBV7-9	TRBJ1-1	TRBD1	TGTGCCAGCAGCGTTGGACAGGTAGGAGCGGTAGCTTTCTTT	CASSVGQVGAVAFF